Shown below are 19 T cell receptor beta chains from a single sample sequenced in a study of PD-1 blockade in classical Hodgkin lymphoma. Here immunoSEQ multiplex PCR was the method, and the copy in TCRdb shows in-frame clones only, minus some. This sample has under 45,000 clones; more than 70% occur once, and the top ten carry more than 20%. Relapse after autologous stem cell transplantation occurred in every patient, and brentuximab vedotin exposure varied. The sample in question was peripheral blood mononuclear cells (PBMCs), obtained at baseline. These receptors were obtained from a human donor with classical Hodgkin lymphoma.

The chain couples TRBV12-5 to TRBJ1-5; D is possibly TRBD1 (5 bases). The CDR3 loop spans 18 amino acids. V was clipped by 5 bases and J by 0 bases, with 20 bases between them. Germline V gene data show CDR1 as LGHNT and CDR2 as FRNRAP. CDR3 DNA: TGTGCTAGTGGTCATCCGACGGGGGAGAGATATAGCAATCAGCCCCAGCATTTT. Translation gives CASGHPTGERYSNQPQHF.

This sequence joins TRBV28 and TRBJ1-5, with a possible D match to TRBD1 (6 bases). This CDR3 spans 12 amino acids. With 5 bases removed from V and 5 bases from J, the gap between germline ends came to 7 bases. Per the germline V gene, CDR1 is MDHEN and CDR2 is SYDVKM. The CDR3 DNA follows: TGTGCCAGCAGTGAGGGGGATCAGCCCCAGCATTTT. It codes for CASSEGDQPQHF. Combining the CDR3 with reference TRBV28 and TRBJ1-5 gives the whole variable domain DVKVTQSSRYLVKRTGEKVFLECVQDMDHENMFWYRQDPGLGLRLIYFSYDVKMKEKGDIPEGYSVSREKKERFSLILESASTNQTSMYLCASSEGDQPQHFGDGTRLSIL.

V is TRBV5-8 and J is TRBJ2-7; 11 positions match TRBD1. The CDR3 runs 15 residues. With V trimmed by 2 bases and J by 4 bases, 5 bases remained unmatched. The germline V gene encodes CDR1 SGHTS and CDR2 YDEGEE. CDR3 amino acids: CASSLGDRGRYEQYF. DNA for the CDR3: TGTGCCAGCAGCTTAGGGGACAGGGGGAGGTACGAGCAGTACTTC.

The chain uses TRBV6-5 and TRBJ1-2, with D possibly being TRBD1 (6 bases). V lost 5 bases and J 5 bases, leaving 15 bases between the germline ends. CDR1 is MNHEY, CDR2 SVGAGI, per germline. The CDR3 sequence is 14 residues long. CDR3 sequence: CASSERDTGYGYTF. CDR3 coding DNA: TGTGCCAGCAGTGAACGGGATACAGGGTATGGCTACACCTTC.

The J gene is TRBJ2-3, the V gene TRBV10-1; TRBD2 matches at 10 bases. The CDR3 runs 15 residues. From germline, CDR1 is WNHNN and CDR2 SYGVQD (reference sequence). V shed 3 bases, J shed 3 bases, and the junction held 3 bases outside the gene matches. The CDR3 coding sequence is TGCGCCAGCAGTGAATCTAGCGGGAGAACAGATACGCAGTATTTT. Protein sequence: CASSESSGRTDTQYF.

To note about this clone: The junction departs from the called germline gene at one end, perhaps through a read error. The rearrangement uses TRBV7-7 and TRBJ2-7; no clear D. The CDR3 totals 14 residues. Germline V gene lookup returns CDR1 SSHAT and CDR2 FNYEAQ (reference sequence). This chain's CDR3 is CASSLGPGNYEQYF. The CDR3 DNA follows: TGTGCTAGCAGCTTGGGCCCCGGAAACTACGAGCAGTACTTC.

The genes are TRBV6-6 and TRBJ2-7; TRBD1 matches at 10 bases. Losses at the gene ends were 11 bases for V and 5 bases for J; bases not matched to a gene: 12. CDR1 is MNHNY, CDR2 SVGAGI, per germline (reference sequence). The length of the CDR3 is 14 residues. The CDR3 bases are TGTGCCGGTGGAACCGGGACAGGGGTCCACGAGCAGTACTTC. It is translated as CAGGTGTGVHEQYF.

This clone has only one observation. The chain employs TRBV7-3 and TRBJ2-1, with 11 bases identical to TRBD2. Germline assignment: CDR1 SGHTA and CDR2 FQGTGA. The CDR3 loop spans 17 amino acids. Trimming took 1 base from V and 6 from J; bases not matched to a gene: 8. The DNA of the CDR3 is TGTGCCAGCAGCTTAAAGTCTTCGCTAGCGGGAGGCAATGAGCAGTTCTTC. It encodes CASSLKSSLAGGNEQFF.

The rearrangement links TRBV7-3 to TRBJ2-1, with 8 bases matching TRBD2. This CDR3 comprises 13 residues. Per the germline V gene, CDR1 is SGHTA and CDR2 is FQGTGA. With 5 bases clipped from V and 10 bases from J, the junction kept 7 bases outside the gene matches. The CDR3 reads CASSPVAGREQFF. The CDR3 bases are TGTGCCAGCAGCCCAGTAGCGGGAAGAGAGCAGTTCTTC. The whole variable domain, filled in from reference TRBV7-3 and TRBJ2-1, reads GAGVSQTPSNKVTEKGKYVELRCDPISGHTALYWYRQSLGQGPEFLIYFQGTGAADDSGLPNDRFFAVRPEGSVSTLKIQRTERGDSAVYLCASSPVAGREQFFGPGTRLTVL.

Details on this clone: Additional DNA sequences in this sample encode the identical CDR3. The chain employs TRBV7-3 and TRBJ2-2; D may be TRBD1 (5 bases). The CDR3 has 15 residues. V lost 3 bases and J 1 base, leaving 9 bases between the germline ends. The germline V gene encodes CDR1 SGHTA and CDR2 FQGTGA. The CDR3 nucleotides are TGTGCCAGCAGCTTGGGGCAAGGGAACACCGGGGAGCTGTTTTTT. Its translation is CASSLGQGNTGELFF.

The chain's CDR3 is CASSGRTAYEQYF. The CDR3 bases are TGTGCCAGCAGCGGTCGGACTGCCTACGAGCAGTACTTC. The rearrangement joins TRBV7-2 to TRBJ2-7; perhaps TRBD2 as D (5 bases). Deletions cut 5 bases from V and 2 bases from J, with 10 bases between. The CDR3 contains 13 residues. Per germline, CDR1 SGHTA and CDR2 FQGNSA.

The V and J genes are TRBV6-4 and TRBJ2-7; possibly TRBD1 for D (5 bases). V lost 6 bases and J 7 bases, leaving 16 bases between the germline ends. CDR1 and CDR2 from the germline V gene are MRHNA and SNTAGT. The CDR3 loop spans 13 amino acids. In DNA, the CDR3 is TGTGCCAGCAGCCCCGCAGGGTTGGAGGAGCAGTACTTC. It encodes CASSPAGLEEQYF.

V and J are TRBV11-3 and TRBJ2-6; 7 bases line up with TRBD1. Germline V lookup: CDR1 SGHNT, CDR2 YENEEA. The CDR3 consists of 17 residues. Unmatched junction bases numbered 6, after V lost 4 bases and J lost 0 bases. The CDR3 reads CASSWDSLSSGANVLTF. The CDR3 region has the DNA TGTGCCAGCAGCTGGGACAGTCTTAGCTCTGGGGCCAACGTCCTGACTTTC.

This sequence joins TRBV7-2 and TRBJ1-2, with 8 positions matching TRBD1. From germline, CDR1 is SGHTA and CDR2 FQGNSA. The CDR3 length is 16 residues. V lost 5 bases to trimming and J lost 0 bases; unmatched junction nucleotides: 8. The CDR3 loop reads CASSPYRDRTNYGYTF. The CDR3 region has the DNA TGTGCCAGCAGCCCCTACCGGGACAGGACTAACTATGGCTACACCTTC.

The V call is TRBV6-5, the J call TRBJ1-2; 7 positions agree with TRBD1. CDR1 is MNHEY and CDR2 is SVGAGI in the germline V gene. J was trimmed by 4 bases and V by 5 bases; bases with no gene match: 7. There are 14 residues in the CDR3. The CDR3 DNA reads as TGTGCCAGCAGTCCCGAAGGGACAGTCTATGGCTACACCTTC. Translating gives CASSPEGTVYGYTF.

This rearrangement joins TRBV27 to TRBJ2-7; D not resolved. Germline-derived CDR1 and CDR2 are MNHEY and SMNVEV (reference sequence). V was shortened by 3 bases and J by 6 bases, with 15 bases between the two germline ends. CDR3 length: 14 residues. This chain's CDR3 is CASSFNPDPFEQYF. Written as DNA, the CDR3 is TGTGCCAGCAGTTTTAATCCCGACCCCTTCGAGCAGTACTTC.

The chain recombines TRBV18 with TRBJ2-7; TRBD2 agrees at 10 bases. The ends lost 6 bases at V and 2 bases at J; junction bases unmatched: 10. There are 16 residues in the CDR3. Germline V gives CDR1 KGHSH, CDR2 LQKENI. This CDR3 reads CASSFSSGSITYEQYF. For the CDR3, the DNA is TGTGCCAGCTCTTTCTCTAGCGGGAGCATTACCTACGAGCAGTACTTC.

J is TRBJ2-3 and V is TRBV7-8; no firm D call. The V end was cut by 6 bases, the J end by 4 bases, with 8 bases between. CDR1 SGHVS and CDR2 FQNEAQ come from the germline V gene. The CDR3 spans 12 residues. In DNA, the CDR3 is TGTGCCAGCAGGCTGTTGGCAGATACGCAGTATTTT. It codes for CASRLLADTQYF.

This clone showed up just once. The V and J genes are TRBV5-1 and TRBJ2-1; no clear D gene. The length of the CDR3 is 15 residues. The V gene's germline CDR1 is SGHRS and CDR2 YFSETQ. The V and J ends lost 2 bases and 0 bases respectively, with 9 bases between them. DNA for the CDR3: TGCGCCAGCAGCTTAGGGCCCAGCTCCTACAATGAGCAGTTCTTC. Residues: CASSLGPSSYNEQFF. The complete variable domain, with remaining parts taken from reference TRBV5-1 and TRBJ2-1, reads KAGVTQTPRYLIKTRGQQVTLSCSPISGHRSVSWYQQTPGQGLQFLFEYFSETQRNKGNFPGRFSGRQFSNSRSEMNVSTLELGDSALYLCASSLGPSSYNEQFFGPGTRLTVL.